Listed below are T cell receptor beta chains from one sample, sequenced in a study of Graves' ophthalmopathy and Graves' hyperthyroidism. TCRdb re-derived calls from the multiplex PCR reads in MiXCR, one entry per CDR3 protein. The sample has hundreds of thousands of distinct CDR3 sequences; 14% are singletons. The material sequenced was blood. All receptors derive from a woman in her 30s with Graves' ophthalmopathy. CDR3s include the opening cysteine and the closing phenylalanine or tryptophan. The D gene is left open where the match is weak. Clone size is not always given. Where it is, it says once, few, many or a class for expanded clones.

TRBV30,TRBD2,.,TRBJ2-5,TGTGCCTGCCTTTCCCCTAGCGGGAGTGGTGAGACCCAGTACTTC,CACLSPSGSGETQYF
TRBV5-6,.,.,TRBJ2-5,TGTGCCAGCAGCTTGCGACGACTAGGCGGCGAGACCCAGTACTTC,CASSLRRLGGETQYF
TRBV20-1,.,many,TRBJ2-5,TGCAGTGCTAGGGCGGTACAGACCCAGTACTTC,CSARAVQTQYF
TRBV20-1,.,.,TRBJ1-1,TGCAGTGCTAGACCGTTTCCGAACACTGAAGCTTTCTTT,CSARPFPNTEAFF
TRBV20-1,.,few,TRBJ1-6,TGCAGCGCTTGGGGCGCAGGTGGGAATTCACCCCTCCACTTT,CSAWGAGGNSPLHF
TRBV11-2,.,many,TRBJ1-2,TGTGCCAGCAGCCCCATTCGGGGACGAGTGCCGGGTCGCTACACCTTC,CASSPIRGRVPGRYTF
TRBV9,TRBD2,many,TRBJ2-5,TGTGCCAGCAGCCAGACTAGCGGGGTCAAAGAGACCCAGTACTTC,CASSQTSGVKETQYF
TRBV27,.,many,TRBJ1-2,TGTGCCAGCAGCCTCAGTCCAGGAAATTATGGCTACACCTTC,CASSLSPGNYGYTF
TRBV12-3/TRBV12-4,.,many,TRBJ1-2,TGTGCCAGCGGTACGGCGGTAAGCGGCTACACCTTC,CASGTAVSGYTF
TRBV28,.,many,TRBJ2-7,TGTGCCAGCAGACGCAGGTTCCGTTTGATTTACGAGCAGTACTTC,CASRRRFRLIYEQYF
TRBV20-1,.,many,TRBJ1-1,TGCAGTGCTAGAGGGCTTACAGGAAACACTGAAGCTTTCTTT,CSARGLTGNTEAFF
TRBV29-1,.,many,TRBJ1-1,TGCAGCGTCGGAAGGGGGGGGAGAGCTTTCTTT,CSVGRGGRAFF
TRBV30,TRBD1,few,TRBJ2-2,TGTGCCTGGAGTGTTACGGGACAGGGGGCTAGGGAGCTGTTTTTT,CAWSVTGQGARELFF
TRBV27,.,many,TRBJ1-1,TGTGCCACACGTAGAGTTGTATGGGACACTGAAGCTTTCTTT,CATRRVVWDTEAFF
TRBV6-5,.,many,TRBJ2-5,TGTGCCAGCAGTTCCTTTGCCCGGGGCCCAAAAGAGACCCAGTACTTC,CASSSFARGPKETQYF
TRBV11-2,.,many,TRBJ1-6,TGTGCCAGCAGCTGGCGACAGGCAAAGGACTATAATTCACCCCTCCACTTT,CASSWRQAKDYNSPLHF